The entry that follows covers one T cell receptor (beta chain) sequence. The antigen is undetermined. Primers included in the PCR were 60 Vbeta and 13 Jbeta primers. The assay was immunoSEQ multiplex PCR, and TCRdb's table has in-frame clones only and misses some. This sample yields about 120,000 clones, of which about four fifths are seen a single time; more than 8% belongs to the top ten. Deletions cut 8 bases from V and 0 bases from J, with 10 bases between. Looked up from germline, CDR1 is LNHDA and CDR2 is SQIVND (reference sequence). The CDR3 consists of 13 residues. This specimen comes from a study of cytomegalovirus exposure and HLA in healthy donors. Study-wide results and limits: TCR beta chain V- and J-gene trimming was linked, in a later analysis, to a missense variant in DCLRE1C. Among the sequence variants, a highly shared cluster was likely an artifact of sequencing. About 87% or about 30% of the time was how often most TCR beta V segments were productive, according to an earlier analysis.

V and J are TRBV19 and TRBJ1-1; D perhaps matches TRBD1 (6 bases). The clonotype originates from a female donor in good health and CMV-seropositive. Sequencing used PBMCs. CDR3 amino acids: CASRTAMNTEAFF. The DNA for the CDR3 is TGTGCCAGTCGGACAGCAATGAACACTGAAGCTTTCTTT.